These 24 T cell receptor beta chains originate from one sample sequenced in a study of blood T cell repertoires in COVID-19. The assay was immunoSEQ multiplex PCR, and TCRdb's table has in-frame clones only and misses some. The table records about 74,000 clones, 84% of them present only once. The sequenced sample consisted of peripheral blood. The receptor set was obtained from a man aged 65 to 79 with acute or convalescent COVID-19.

Here the CDR3 DNA reads TGTGCCAGTAGTCCCACTAGCGTCCACAATGAGCAGTTCTTC. It translates to CASSPTSVHNEQFF. This sequence joins TRBV19 and TRBJ2-1, with 7 bases fitting TRBD2. Germline V gives CDR1 LNHDA, CDR2 SQIVND (reference sequence). J lost 5 bases, V lost 5 bases, and 6 bases had no gene match. The CDR3 has 14 amino acids.

This chain connects TRBV7-2 to TRBJ2-6, with 7 bases that match TRBD1. After removal of 5 bases from V and 4 bases from J, the junction contained 5 bases not matched to a gene. The CDR3 is 15 amino acids. CDR1 is SGHTA, CDR2 FQGNSA, per germline. The CDR3 region is CASSRDSAGANVLTF. In DNA form, the CDR3 reads TGTGCCAGCAGCAGGGACAGCGCCGGGGCCAACGTCCTGACTTTC.

This clone was seen only once. V usage is TRBV5-6 and J usage is TRBJ1-2; 8 bases are shared with TRBD1. This CDR3 spans 14 amino acids. Germline trimming cut 4 bases from V and 4 bases from J; bases unmatched to any gene: 6. Germline V gene sequence: CDR1 SGHDT, CDR2 YYEEEE. The CDR3 DNA is TGTGCCAGCAGCCTCACAGGGGGACCCTATGGCTACACCTTC. Translating it yields CASSLTGGPYGYTF.

In its sample, this clone was seen once. The V gene is TRBV6-6, the J gene TRBJ1-1; no reliable D call. This CDR3 comprises 14 residues. The germline V and J ends were trimmed by 4 bases and 3 bases, with 12 bases remaining between them. Looked up from germline, CDR1 is MNHNY and CDR2 is SVGAGI (reference sequence). The CDR3 sequence is CASSSRGWDTEAFF. In DNA, the CDR3 is TGTGCCAGCAGTTCCCGGGGTTGGGACACTGAAGCTTTCTTT.

A few counts support this clone. The chain combines TRBV6-4 with TRBJ2-1; possible D gene TRBD2, 6 bases. The CDR3 loop spans 15 amino acids. V shed 0 bases and J shed 2 bases, with 8 bases lying between them. CDR1 and CDR2 from the germline V gene are MRHNA and SNTAGT. In DNA, the CDR3 is TGTGCCAGCAGTGACTCGGGGGGTGCCTACAATGAGCAGTTCTTC. This sequence encodes CASSDSGGAYNEQFF.

The genes are TRBV5-1 and TRBJ2-1; the D is unclear. CDR3 length: 15 amino acids. Germline V gene lookup returns CDR1 SGHRS and CDR2 YFSETQ. The ends were cut back, 5 bases at V and 5 bases at J, with 17 bases in the middle. CDR3 sequence (DNA): TGCGCCAGCAGTAGAGAGTCTTTTGCGGACAATGAGCAGTTCTTC. It codes for CASSRESFADNEQFF.

This chain uses TRBV5-1 with TRBJ2-2, with D tentatively TRBD2 (6 bases). Trimming cost V 2 bases and J 5 bases, with 16 bases left between them. The CDR3 runs to 16 residues. Germline V gene lookup returns CDR1 SGHRS and CDR2 YFSETQ. In DNA, the CDR3 is TGCGCCAGCAGCTTCGAGCGGGTACAAGGGACCGGGGAGCTGTTTTTT. Protein product: CASSFERVQGTGELFF.

This CDR3 is CASSLGGSPDTQYF. Here the CDR3 DNA reads TGCGCCAGCAGCTTGGGCGGGAGCCCAGATACGCAGTATTTT. V is TRBV5-1 and J is TRBJ2-3, with 7 bases identical to TRBD2. The germline CDR1 and CDR2 sequences are SGHRS and YFSETQ. With V trimmed by 0 bases and J by 4 bases, 2 bases remained unmatched. The CDR3 runs to 14 residues.

In its sample, this clone was seen a few times. The chain uses TRBV5-4 and TRBJ1-6; the D gene is possibly TRBD1 (6 bases). Looked up from germline, CDR1 is SGHNT and CDR2 is YYREEE (reference sequence). CDR3 size: 14 residues. Trimming removed 2 bases from V and 8 bases from J, with 11 bases in between. The CDR3 protein is CASSLKGEDSPLHF. The CDR3 DNA sequence: TGTGCCAGCAGCTTAAAGGGGGAAGATTCACCCCTCCACTTT.

This chain connects TRBV3-1 (or the pseudogene TRBV3-2) to TRBJ2-4; D is possibly TRBD2 (7 bases). V was trimmed by 4 bases and J by 5 bases, leaving 21 bases between them. This CDR3 comprises 17 residues. Germline CDR1 reads LGHDT; CDR2 reads YNNKEL (reference sequence). The CDR3 reads CASSPMSGGARENIQYF. In DNA form, the CDR3 reads TGTGCCAGCAGCCCAATGTCTGGGGGGGCTAGGGAAAACATTCAGTACTTC.

The V call is TRBV29-1, the J call TRBJ1-6; a weak D match, TRBD1 (6 bases). CDR1 and CDR2 from the germline V gene are SQVTM and ANQGSEA. The ends were cut back, 5 bases at V and 8 bases at J, with 13 bases in the middle. The CDR3 is made up of 13 amino acids. Here the CDR3 reads CSVPGHADSPLHF. CDR3 DNA sequence: TGCAGCGTTCCGGGACATGCCGATTCACCCCTCCACTTT.

The rearrangement uses TRBV4-3 and TRBJ1-1, with 9 bases matching TRBD1. The J segment lost 6 bases and the V segment lost 4 bases, leaving 9 bases of the junction unmatched. This CDR3 has 15 residues. Per the germline V gene, CDR1 is LGHNA and CDR2 is YSLEER. CDR3 nucleotides: TGCGCCAGCAGCCTCGGGACAGGGTCCATCTCTGAAGCTTTCTTT. Its protein is CASSLGTGSISEAFF.

The chain has TRBV29-1 and TRBJ2-1; TRBD2 might be the D (5 bases). Looked up from germline, CDR1 is SQVTM and CDR2 is ANQGSEA. This CDR3 contains 13 residues. The ends were cut back, 8 bases at V and 3 bases at J, with 14 bases in the middle. The CDR3, as DNA: TGCAGCACTCGGGGTGGTTTCTACAATGAGCAGTTCTTC. This encodes CSTRGGFYNEQFF.

The chain recombines TRBV6-5 with TRBJ2-3; TRBD1 matches 7 bases. Germline-derived CDR1 and CDR2 are MNHEY and SVGAGI. CDR3 size: 12 residues. V lost 4 bases, J lost 6 bases, and 1 base stayed unmatched. CDR3 sequence reads: CASSSQGDTQYF. CDR3 in DNA: TGTGCCAGCAGTTCACAGGGGGATACGCAGTATTTT.

J is TRBJ2-7 and V is TRBV9; the match to TRBD2 covers 7 bases. Germline CDR1 is SGDLS and CDR2 is YYNGEE. The CDR3 totals 14 residues. V shed 2 bases, J shed 7 bases, and the junction held 9 bases outside the gene matches. CDR3 residues: CASSVGSGAEEQYF. CDR3 nucleotides: TGTGCCAGCAGCGTCGGGAGCGGGGCGGAAGAGCAGTACTTC.

The chain uses TRBV7-9 and TRBJ1-6, with TRBD1 identical over 7 bases. Trimming cost V 3 bases and J 9 bases; bases outside gene matches: 5. From germline, CDR1 is SEHNR and CDR2 FQNEAQ (reference sequence). The CDR3 extends over 14 amino acids. The CDR3 protein is CASSFGGGGSPLHF. CDR3 DNA sequence: TGTGCCAGCAGCTTCGGAGGGGGCGGTTCACCCCTCCACTTT.

The rearrangement links TRBV7-2 to TRBJ2-6; 11 bases line up with TRBD1. V was pared by 0 bases and J by 2 bases, with 3 bases of the junction left unmatched. The length of the CDR3 is 18 residues. CDR1 SGHTA and CDR2 FQGNSA come from the germline V gene. The CDR3 reads CASSLAGTGGTGANVLTF. The DNA of the CDR3 is TGTGCCAGCAGCTTAGCGGGGACAGGGGGTACTGGGGCCAACGTCCTGACTTTC.

This clone was picked up a small number of times. The chain has TRBV9 and TRBJ2-2, with D possibly matching TRBD2 (6 bases). Germline V CDR1 and CDR2: SGDLS, YYNGEE. This CDR3 region has 15 residues. V lost 0 bases to trimming and J lost 1 base, with 7 bases between them. In DNA form, the CDR3 reads TGTGCCAGCAGCGTAGCCGGGGGGAACACCGGGGAGCTGTTTTTT. Its protein product is CASSVAGGNTGELFF. The variable domain in full, completed from reference TRBV9 and TRBJ2-2, reads DSGVTQTPKHLITATGQRVTLRCSPRSGDLSVYWYQQSLDQGLQFLIQYYNGEERAKGNILERFSAQQFPDLHSELNLSSLELGDSALYFCASSVAGGNTGELFFGEGSRLTVL.

The genes are TRBV6-5 and TRBJ2-7; 8 bases fit TRBD1. J lost 4 bases, V lost 6 bases, and 8 bases had no gene match. CDR3 length equals 14 residues. CDR1 is MNHEY, CDR2 SVGAGI, per germline. CDR3 protein: CASRKERQGYEQYF. CDR3 DNA: TGTGCCAGCAGGAAGGAAAGACAGGGGTACGAGCAGTACTTC.

Within the sample, this clone is medium-sized. The rearrangement links TRBV5-1 to TRBJ2-1, with a weak D call TRBD1 (6 bases). The CDR3 runs to 13 residues. V lost 4 bases to trimming and J lost 15 bases, with 20 bases between them. Germline assignment: CDR1 SGHRS and CDR2 YFSETQ. The CDR3 region has the DNA TGCGCCAGCAGCGTGGGCCCCCAGGGGTCTCCGTTCTTC. This codes for CASSVGPQGSPFF. Drawing the rest from reference TRBV5-1 and TRBJ2-1, the complete variable domain is KAGVTQTPRYLIKTRGQQVTLSCSPISGHRSVSWYQQTPGQGLQFLFEYFSETQRNKGNFPGRFSGRQFSNSRSEMNVSTLELGDSALYLCASSVGPQGSPFFGPGTRLTVL.

V usage is TRBV10-3 and J usage is TRBJ2-7; TRBD2 might be the D (6 bases). This CDR3 has 14 amino acids. With 7 bases removed from V and 0 bases from J, the gap between germline ends came to 13 bases. Germline CDR1 ENHRY, CDR2 SYGVKD. CDR3 bases: TGTGCCATCACGAGGGCGGGGAGCTCCTACGAGCAGTACTTC. It is translated as CAITRAGSSYEQYF.

The chain uses TRBV10-3 and TRBJ2-2, with 13 bases fitting TRBD2. The germline V gene encodes CDR1 ENHRY and CDR2 SYGVKD. This CDR3 comprises 17 residues. With 4 bases clipped from V and 7 bases from J, the junction kept 9 bases outside the gene matches. CDR3 protein: CAISGRSTSGGNGELFF. The CDR3 bases are TGTGCCATCAGTGGGCGTTCGACTAGCGGGGGGAACGGGGAGCTGTTTTTT.

This clone came up a few times. The chain uses TRBV18 and TRBJ1-6; D unresolved. V shed 2 bases and J shed 0 bases, with 5 bases lying between them. From germline, CDR1 is KGHSH and CDR2 LQKENI. The CDR3 spans 15 residues. In nucleotides, the CDR3 is TGTGCCAGCTCACCAGAGAGCTCCTATAATTCACCCCTCCACTTT. Its protein is CASSPESSYNSPLHF.

V gene TRBV28 combines with J gene TRBJ2-7, with D perhaps matching TRBD2 (5 bases). This CDR3 is 12 amino acids long. Germline V gene lookup returns CDR1 MDHEN and CDR2 SYDVKM. V was cut by 10 bases and J by 4 bases, with 14 bases left in between. CDR3 coding DNA: TGTGCCACACTCCGGGGTGGGTACGAGCAGTACTTC. Encoded protein: CATLRGGYEQYF.